These 8 T cell receptor beta chains share one sample of origin, sequenced in a study of cytomegalovirus exposure and HLA in healthy donors. Vbeta (60) and Jbeta (13) primers were used in the PCR. Generated by immunoSEQ multiplex PCR, the TCRdb table keeps only in-frame clones and is missing some. The sample shows 80,000 to 95,000 clones, approximately 57% of them seen only once. Sequencing used PBMCs. Receptors were obtained from a woman aged 25 to 45 in good health and CMV-seronegative.

Only a few counts were recorded for this clone. This chain connects TRBV9 to TRBJ2-7; 11 nucleotides align to TRBD2. V lost 9 bases and J lost 6; bases outside the gene matches: 8. The germline gives CDR1 SGDLS, CDR2 YYNGEE. The CDR3 is 13 residues long. The CDR3 DNA sequence: TGTGCCACGTCCCTAGCGGGAGGTCGCGAGCAGTACTTC. Translation gives CATSLAGGREQYF.

The rearrangement uses TRBV7-9 and TRBJ2-2; 7 bases align to TRBD1. The CDR3 has 14 amino acids. Looked up from germline, CDR1 is SEHNR and CDR2 is FQNEAQ (reference sequence). After removal of 1 base from V and 9 bases from J, the junction contained 5 bases not matched to a gene. The CDR3, as DNA: TGTGCCAGCAGCTTAGAGGGACAGTTTCGGGAGCTGTTTTTT. Protein sequence: CASSLEGQFRELFF.

The V gene is TRBV15, the J gene TRBJ2-3, with a tentative D call TRBD2 (5 bases). Germline CDR1 and CDR2: LNHNV and YYDKDF (reference sequence). The CDR3 has 16 residues. The V and J ends lost 8 bases and 6 bases respectively, with 24 bases between them. CDR3 DNA: TGTGCCACCCCCTCTTCGACTACCATCCTGGAGGATACGCAGTATTTT. Its protein is CATPSSTTILEDTQYF. Full variable domain (missing parts from reference TRBV15 and TRBJ2-3): DAMVIQNPRYQVTQFGKPVTLSCSQTLNHNVMYWYQQKSSQAPKLLFHYYDKDFNNEADTPDNFQSRRPNTSFCFLDIRSPGLGDTAMYLCATPSSTTILEDTQYFGPGTRLTVL.

V gene TRBV2 combines with J gene TRBJ2-7; D unresolved. The CDR3 sequence is 15 residues long. Trimming pared 3 bases from V and 2 bases from J, leaving 14 bases between. Germline CDR1 reads SNHLY; CDR2 reads FYNNEI. CDR3 in amino acids: CASSDGDITPYEQYF. CDR3 bases: TGTGCCAGCAGTGACGGAGATATCACCCCCTACGAGCAGTACTTC.

This clone was recorded a few times. This rearrangement joins TRBV27 to TRBJ2-3, with D perhaps TRBD1 (5 bases). Trimming took 4 bases from V and 6 from J, leaving 14 bases between them. CDR1 and CDR2 (germline): MNHEY, SMNVEV (reference sequence). The CDR3 is 14 amino acids. The CDR3 bases are TGTGCCAGCAGTTCCCTCCAGACAGTGGATACGCAGTATTTT. Protein product: CASSSLQTVDTQYF.

V is TRBV19 and J is TRBJ2-7, with a tentative D call TRBD1 (6 bases). The CDR3 loop spans 13 amino acids. V was trimmed by 4 bases and J by 0 bases, leaving 7 bases between them. Looked up from germline, CDR1 is LNHDA and CDR2 is SQIVND (reference sequence). The CDR3 DNA reads TGTGCCAGTAGTACGACAGGCTCCTACGAGCAGTACTTC. This sequence encodes CASSTTGSYEQYF.

The CDR3 coding sequence is TGTGCCAGCTCACAGGGGCGAAACGTCGATCTCGGTAACTATGGCTACACCTTC. It encodes CASSQGRNVDLGNYGYTF. The rearrangement joins TRBV18 to TRBJ1-2, with D maybe TRBD1 (5 bases). Germline V gene lookup returns CDR1 KGHSH and CDR2 LQKENI. Trimming removed 4 bases at V and 1 base at J, with 22 bases between. The CDR3 contains 18 residues. The variable domain in full, with the rest retrieved from reference TRBV18 and TRBJ1-2, is NAGVMQNPRHLVRRRGQEARLRCSPMKGHSHVYWYRQLPEEGLKFMVYLQKENIIDESGMPKERFSAEFPKEGPSILRIQQVVRGDSAAYFCASSQGRNVDLGNYGYTFGSGTRLTVV.

Only a few counts were recorded for this clone. V is TRBV5-1 and J is TRBJ1-1, with D tentatively TRBD1 (6 bases). Germline V gene sequence: CDR1 SGHRS, CDR2 YFSETQ. CDR3 size: 14 residues. V was shortened by 4 bases and J by 1 base, with 11 bases between the two germline ends. CDR3 in DNA: TGCGCCAGCAGCCAAGACAGGACGAACACTGAAGCTTTCTTT. It yields the protein CASSQDRTNTEAFF.